Listed here are 10 T cell receptor beta chains from one sample, sequenced in a study of blood T cell repertoires in COVID-19. The method was immunoSEQ multiplex PCR; TCRdb's version includes in-frame clones alone and lacks a portion of them. Among about 42,000 clones, 89% were seen once, and the ten largest hold around 6.5%. Sequenced input: peripheral blood. These receptors were collected from a human donor in a cohort sampled during active COVID-19.

V usage is TRBV7-9 and J usage is TRBJ1-2; D possibly corresponds to TRBD1 (5 bases). The CDR3 consists of 14 residues. CDR1 is SEHNR and CDR2 is FQNEAQ in the germline V gene (reference sequence). The V gene lost 0 bases and the J gene lost 4 bases, with 9 bases spanning the gap. The CDR3 sequence: CASSLAGDGYGYTF. CDR3 nucleotide sequence: TGTGCCAGCAGCTTAGCAGGGGATGGCTATGGCTACACCTTC.

The count of this clone is one. The genes are TRBV2 and TRBJ1-2, with no clear D. CDR3 length: 10 amino acids. Germline values: CDR1 SNHLY, CDR2 FYNNEI. Deletions cut 8 bases from V and 8 bases from J, with 9 bases between. CDR3 nucleotides: TGTGCCAGCTCGCCCGGGGGCTACACCTTC. Encoded protein: CASSPGGYTF.

The rearrangement joins TRBV19 to TRBJ2-3; tentative D call: TRBD2 (5 bases). CDR1 and CDR2 from the germline V gene are LNHDA and SQIVND (reference sequence). Deletions cut 10 bases from V and 3 bases from J, with 14 bases between. This CDR3 spans 13 amino acids. The CDR3 here is CATSGDGTDTQYF. CDR3 DNA: TGTGCCACCAGCGGAGATGGGACAGATACGCAGTATTTT.

The chain is built from TRBV2 and TRBJ2-1; tentatively, D is TRBD1 (5 bases). V lost 3 bases and J 8 bases, leaving 17 bases between the germline ends. The V gene's germline CDR1 is SNHLY and CDR2 FYNNEI. This CDR3 has 15 amino acids. CDR3 sequence (DNA): TGTGCCAGCAGTGATCAAGTGGTAACAGGCCATGAGCAGTTCTTC. This translates into CASSDQVVTGHEQFF.

About this clone itself: The junction differs from germline at one of its ends, possibly a read error. The chain carries TRBV18 and TRBJ1-1, with unresolved D. The CDR3 is 14 amino acids. Germline assignment: CDR1 KGHSH and CDR2 LQKENI. CDR3 amino acids: CAGSPTLGLNEAFF. CDR3 DNA sequence: TGTGCCGGCTCACCGACACTTGGACTGAATGAAGCTTTCTTT.

The chain couples TRBV4-3 to TRBJ2-1; the match to TRBD2 covers 7 bases. The CDR3 length is 16 residues. CDR1 and CDR2 (germline): LGHNA, YSLEER. V dropped 3 bases and J dropped 0; count of bases not matched to a gene: 5. The CDR3 coding sequence is TGCGCCAGCAGCCACCCAGTAGCGGGCTCCTACAATGAGCAGTTCTTC. Translation gives CASSHPVAGSYNEQFF.

The chain recombines TRBV3-1 (or the pseudogene TRBV3-2) with TRBJ1-1; the match to TRBD1 covers 7 bases. Germline CDR1 and CDR2: LGHDT and YNNKEL (reference sequence). V shed 3 bases and J 5 bases; nucleotides not matched to a gene: 6. CDR3 size: 14 residues. The CDR3 DNA is TGTGCCAGCAGCCACTTGGCACAGGGGACTGAAGCTTTCTTT. Translation: CASSHLAQGTEAFF.

The chain recombines TRBV20-1 with TRBJ2-1, with a tentative D call TRBD2 (5 bases). CDR1 and CDR2 from the germline V gene are DFQATT and SNEGSKA (reference sequence). The CDR3 consists of 11 residues. V lost 3 bases and J lost 9, with 9 bases in between. The CDR3 coding sequence is TGCAGTGCTAGTACGGCGGGTGAGCAGTTCTTC. Amino acids: CSASTAGEQFF.

This rearrangement joins TRBV2 to TRBJ1-4; 8 bases map to TRBD1. With V trimmed by 8 bases and J by 7 bases, 9 bases remained unmatched. Germline CDR1 is SNHLY and CDR2 is FYNNEI. CDR3 length: 14 residues. The CDR3 DNA reads as TGTGCCAGCGGACCGGGACAGGTTGGTGAAAAACTGTTTTTT. It specifies CASGPGQVGEKLFF.

The chain has TRBV5-8 and TRBJ1-5; D not certain. Trimming left V 4 bases short and J 0 bases short, with 14 bases between. The germline V gene encodes CDR1 SGHTS and CDR2 YDEGEE. This CDR3 spans 16 amino acids. The CDR3 sequence is CASSPGSGFSNQPQHF. For the CDR3, the DNA is TGTGCCAGCAGCCCGGGGTCTGGGTTTAGCAATCAGCCCCAGCATTTT.